One and the same sample provided the 16 T cell receptor beta chains below, sequenced in a study of cytomegalovirus exposure and HLA in healthy donors. The PCR ran on 60 Vbeta and 13 Jbeta primers. Profiling relied on immunoSEQ multiplex PCR, and the TCRdb table lists in-frame clones only, not all of them. The sample lists 170,000 or so clones, less than 85% occurring once. Sample: PBMCs. Receptors originate from a man younger than 30 in good health and CMV-seronegative.

The chain links TRBV5-1 to TRBJ2-2; TRBD1 might be the D (5 bases). Germline CDR1 is SGHRS and CDR2 is YFSETQ. This CDR3 spans 15 amino acids. V was clipped by 2 bases and J by 2 bases, with 10 bases between them. The CDR3 sequence: CASSLTGLNTGELFF. The CDR3 DNA sequence: TGCGCCAGCAGCTTAACAGGTCTTAACACCGGGGAGCTGTTTTTT. Variable domain in full (rest from reference TRBV5-1 and TRBJ2-2): KAGVTQTPRYLIKTRGQQVTLSCSPISGHRSVSWYQQTPGQGLQFLFEYFSETQRNKGNFPGRFSGRQFSNSRSEMNVSTLELGDSALYLCASSLTGLNTGELFFGEGSRLTVL.

The chain recombines TRBV11-3 with TRBJ1-2; 7 bases align to TRBD1. This CDR3 contains 13 residues. The V gene's germline CDR1 is SGHNT and CDR2 YENEEA. With 6 bases clipped from V and 6 bases from J, the junction kept 7 bases outside the gene matches. This chain's CDR3 is CASSPDRVDGYTF. DNA for the CDR3: TGTGCCAGCAGTCCAGACAGGGTCGATGGCTACACCTTC.

The chain recombines TRBV28 with TRBJ2-7; 9 bases align to TRBD2. V lost 1 base, J lost 3 bases, and 7 bases stayed unmatched. Germline loops: CDR1 MDHEN, CDR2 SYDVKM. The length of the CDR3 is 16 residues. CDR3 bases: TGTGCCAGCAGTTTATCGTGGCGGGAGGGAAACTACGAGCAGTACTTC. Translating it yields CASSLSWREGNYEQYF. Full variable domain (missing parts from reference TRBV28 and TRBJ2-7): DVKVTQSSRYLVKRTGEKVFLECVQDMDHENMFWYRQDPGLGLRLIYFSYDVKMKEKGDIPEGYSVSREKKERFSLILESASTNQTSMYLCASSLSWREGNYEQYFGPGTRLTVT.

This chain uses TRBV6-6 with TRBJ2-5; D is ambiguous. Germline V CDR1 and CDR2: MNHNY, SVGAGI (reference sequence). This CDR3 has 14 amino acids. Trimming took 5 bases from V and 2 from J, leaving 12 bases between them. DNA for the CDR3: TGTGCCAGCAGTCGGTTTGGAGTTCAAGAGACCCAGTACTTC. Protein product: CASSRFGVQETQYF.

The V and J genes are TRBV7-8 and TRBJ2-7, with 13 bases fitting TRBD2. There are 15 residues in the CDR3. With V trimmed by 4 bases and J by 3 bases, 3 bases remained unmatched. The germline V gene encodes CDR1 SGHVS and CDR2 FQNEAQ. The CDR3 DNA reads TGTGCCAGCAGCTCGGGACTAGCGGGGCGCTACGAGCAGTACTTC. The encoded protein is CASSSGLAGRYEQYF.

The J gene is TRBJ2-1, the V gene TRBV9, with 7 bases identical to TRBD2. CDR1 SGDLS and CDR2 YYNGEE come from the germline V gene. Trimming removed 0 bases from V and 0 bases from J; junction bases left unmatched: 6. CDR3 length: 17 amino acids. The CDR3 DNA is TGTGCCAGCAGCGTAGAGGACGGGGGGTCCTCCTACAATGAGCAGTTCTTC. Protein sequence: CASSVEDGGSSYNEQFF.

This clone was detected a few times. This chain joins TRBV19 and TRBJ1-5; D unresolved. CDR1 and CDR2 (germline): LNHDA, SQIVND (reference sequence). V shed 6 bases and J shed 4 bases, with 7 bases lying between them. The CDR3 is 12 residues long. In DNA form, the CDR3 reads TGTGCCAGTAGGGGCACTAATCAGCCCCAGCATTTT. Protein product: CASRGTNQPQHF.

The V call is TRBV29-1, the J call TRBJ2-2; D call uncertain. CDR3 length: 13 amino acids. The germline V gene has CDR1 SQVTM and CDR2 ANQGSEA. V was clipped by 4 bases and J by 0 bases, with 6 bases between them. The CDR3 DNA is TGCAGCGTTGTCCCAGCGAACACCGGGGAGCTGTTTTTT. It is translated as CSVVPANTGELFF.

The rearrangement uses TRBV6-5 and TRBJ1-3; 8 bases match TRBD1. Germline V gene sequence: CDR1 MNHEY, CDR2 SVGAGI. J gave up 0 bases and V 6 bases, and 4 bases lay outside the gene matches. CDR3 length: 15 residues. The CDR3 DNA reads TGTGCCAGCAGCCAGACAGGGGTCTCTGGAAACACCATATATTTT. It encodes CASSQTGVSGNTIYF.

This chain uses TRBV28 with TRBJ1-5, with D perhaps TRBD1 (5 bases). Germline V gives CDR1 MDHEN, CDR2 SYDVKM. Trimming cost V 3 bases and J 5 bases, with 14 bases left between them. The CDR3 spans 15 residues. DNA of the CDR3: TGTGCCAGCAGTTTTCGGAGACAGCCGTATCAGCCCCAGCATTTT. Translation gives CASSFRRQPYQPQHF.

V and J are TRBV6-6 and TRBJ2-7, with a weak D call TRBD1 (6 bases). V lost 5 bases and J 9 bases, leaving 14 bases between the germline ends. Germline values: CDR1 MNHNY, CDR2 SVGAGI (reference sequence). The CDR3 is 12 amino acids. Here the CDR3 reads CASSPLGALQYF. Here the CDR3 DNA reads TGTGCCAGCAGTCCCCTGGGGGCTCTGCAGTACTTC.

This chain links TRBV2 with TRBJ2-2; D uncertain. Germline CDR1 is SNHLY and CDR2 is FYNNEI. CDR3 length: 12 amino acids. V was cut by 3 bases and J by 3 bases, with 2 bases left in between. The CDR3 loop is CASSDDTGELFF. As DNA, the CDR3 is TGTGCCAGCAGTGACGACACCGGGGAGCTGTTTTTT.

The rearrangement links TRBV19 to TRBJ1-1; TRBD1 matches 8 bases. Trimming cost V 7 bases and J 5 bases; bases outside gene matches: 9. Germline CDR1 and CDR2: LNHDA and SQIVND (reference sequence). CDR3 length: 14 residues. The CDR3 region is CASTPGQGGTEAFF. Written as DNA, the CDR3 is TGTGCCAGTACCCCCGGACAGGGCGGTACTGAAGCTTTCTTT. The variable domain in full, with the rest retrieved from reference TRBV19 and TRBJ1-1, is DGGITQSPKYLFRKEGQNVTLSCEQNLNHDAMYWYRQDPGQGLRLIYYSQIVNDFQKGDIAEGYSVSREKKESFPLTVTSAQKNPTAFYLCASTPGQGGTEAFFGQGTRLTVV.

Only one count was recorded for this clone. The chain joins TRBV6-6 to TRBJ2-1; 7 positions agree with TRBD2. CDR3 size: 15 residues. Germline V lookup: CDR1 MNHNY, CDR2 SVGAGI (reference sequence). The junction had 5 bases not matched to a gene; V was cut back by 2 bases and J by 4 bases. The CDR3 spells CASSYTQGGYNEQFF. The DNA for the CDR3 is TGTGCCAGCAGTTACACCCAGGGAGGGTACAATGAGCAGTTCTTC.

The chain recombines TRBV18 with TRBJ2-7; the D is unclear. The CDR3 runs 12 residues. Trimming took off 6 bases at V and 0 bases at J, with 6 bases between the two ends. The germline gives CDR1 KGHSH, CDR2 LQKENI. The CDR3 loop reads CASSRSSYEQYF. In DNA, the CDR3 is TGTGCCAGCTCGCGGAGCTCCTACGAGCAGTACTTC.

The gene calls are TRBV13 and TRBJ2-2; 11 positions match TRBD1. The junction had 8 bases not matched to a gene; V was cut back by 5 bases and J by 0 bases. The CDR3 totals 18 residues. Germline V lookup: CDR1 PRHDT, CDR2 FYEKMQ (reference sequence). The CDR3 loop is CASSLEMDRGPNTGELFF. The CDR3 DNA sequence: TGTGCCAGCAGCCTAGAAATGGACAGGGGGCCGAACACCGGGGAGCTGTTTTTT. Full variable domain (missing parts from reference TRBV13 and TRBJ2-2): AAGVIQSPRHLIKEKRETATLKCYPIPRHDTVYWYQQGPGQDPQFLISFYEKMQSDKGSIPDRFSAQQFSDYHSELNMSSLELGDSALYFCASSLEMDRGPNTGELFFGEGSRLTVL.